These 25 T cell receptor beta chains were sequenced from one sample in a study of blood T cell repertoires in COVID-19. The data were produced by immunoSEQ multiplex PCR, yet TCRdb's version contains in-frame clones alone and is incomplete. The sample has fewer than 250,000 clones, over 80% seen once. The sample was peripheral blood. These TCRs come from a human donor in a cohort sampled during active COVID-19.

This chain uses TRBV27 with TRBJ2-1; D is undetermined. V lost 1 base to trimming and J lost 0 bases, with 10 bases between them. From germline, CDR1 is MNHEY and CDR2 SMNVEV (reference sequence). The CDR3 sequence is 16 residues long. The CDR3: CASSLLSYSSYNEQFF. Here the CDR3 DNA reads TGTGCCAGCAGTTTATTGTCTTACAGCTCCTACAATGAGCAGTTCTTC.

V is TRBV2 and J is TRBJ2-7; D remains unclear. Trimming shortened V by 6 bases and J by 3 bases, and 9 bases separated the two germline ends. Germline V gives CDR1 SNHLY, CDR2 FYNNEI. The CDR3 has 12 amino acids. CDR3 loop: CASSGSSYEQYF. CDR3 DNA: TGTGCCAGCAGCGGTTCGAGCTACGAGCAGTACTTC.

This chain's CDR3 is CASSPVPGQMAGNTIYF. CDR3 nucleotides: TGCGCCAGCAGCCCGGTCCCGGGACAGATGGCTGGAAACACCATATATTTT. The rearrangement joins TRBV5-1 to TRBJ1-3, with 7 positions matching TRBD1. CDR3 length: 17 residues. With V trimmed by 4 bases and J by 2 bases, 12 bases remained unmatched. Germline assignment: CDR1 SGHRS and CDR2 YFSETQ.

V gene TRBV28 combines with J gene TRBJ2-7, with TRBD2 identical over 7 bases. The germline gives CDR1 MDHEN, CDR2 SYDVKM. CDR3 length: 17 residues. The V segment lost 0 bases and the J segment 3 bases; nucleotides outside the gene matches: 11. CDR3 sequence reads: CASSLWGGGGKDYEQYF. The CDR3 DNA reads as TGTGCCAGCAGTTTATGGGGTGGGGGAGGGAAGGACTACGAGCAGTACTTC.

This chain joins TRBV11-1 and TRBJ2-5; unclear D gene. Germline assignment: CDR1 SGHAT and CDR2 FQDESV (reference sequence). V was pared by 3 bases and J by 4 bases, with 9 bases between. The CDR3 has 13 residues. CDR3 in DNA: TGTGCCAGCAGCTTTGGCTACAGAGAGACCCAGTACTTC. Amino acids: CASSFGYRETQYF.

This clone appeared a few times. V and J are TRBV7-2 and TRBJ2-2; 10 bases match TRBD1. The trim removed 10 bases at V and 6 bases at J, leaving 8 bases unmatched. The germline V gene encodes CDR1 SGHTA and CDR2 FQGNSA. This CDR3 comprises 14 residues. CDR3 amino acids: CAIRTGGSAGELFF. In nucleotides, the CDR3 is TGTGCCATACGGACAGGGGGTAGCGCCGGGGAGCTGTTTTTT.

This sequence joins TRBV10-3 and TRBJ2-7, with 8 bases lining up with TRBD1. Germline CDR1 is ENHRY and CDR2 is SYGVKD. Germline trimming cut 4 bases from V and 5 bases from J; bases unmatched to any gene: 4. This CDR3 is built from 13 residues. Written as DNA, the CDR3 is TGTGCCATCAGTGGACAGGGGAGTCACGAGCAGTACTTC. It specifies CAISGQGSHEQYF.

The chain recombines TRBV12-3 or TRBV12-4 with TRBJ1-1; TRBD1 is a possible D gene (5 bases). The CDR3 length is 13 residues. Trimming stripped 8 bases from V and 1 base from J, with 11 bases between. The CDR3 protein is CASAVTGNTEAFF. For the CDR3, the DNA is TGTGCCAGCGCGGTTACAGGGAACACTGAAGCTTTCTTT.

The rearrangement joins TRBV11-1 to TRBJ2-1; D possibly corresponds to TRBD2 (5 bases). This CDR3 region has 14 residues. With 5 bases removed from V and 12 bases from J, the gap between germline ends came to 20 bases. Germline assignment: CDR1 SGHAT and CDR2 FQDESV (reference sequence). CDR3 protein: CASSQTGIQRRQFF. CDR3 nucleotides: TGTGCCAGCAGCCAGACGGGGATCCAACGCCGGCAGTTCTTC.

The V gene is TRBV10-3, the J gene TRBJ2-5, with 10 nucleotides matching TRBD1. The CDR3 spans 14 residues. J gave up 5 bases and V 10 bases, and 10 bases lay outside the gene matches. The germline gives CDR1 ENHRY, CDR2 SYGVKD. The CDR3 DNA reads TGTGCCAGCGACCGGACAGGGGGAGGCGAGACCCAGTACTTC. Amino acid sequence: CASDRTGGGETQYF.

V usage is TRBV7-3 and J usage is TRBJ2-3; maybe TRBD1 (5 bases). The V end was cut by 4 bases, the J end by 5 bases, with 10 bases between. CDR3 length: 13 amino acids. CDR1 is SGHTA and CDR2 is FQGTGA in the germline V gene. The CDR3 coding sequence is TGTGCCAGCAGCTGGGGCCGTGGAGATACGCAGTATTTT. Translated: CASSWGRGDTQYF. Based on the CDR3 plus reference TRBV7-3 and TRBJ2-3, the full variable domain is GAGVSQTPSNKVTEKGKYVELRCDPISGHTALYWYRQSLGQGPEFLIYFQGTGAADDSGLPNDRFFAVRPEGSVSTLKIQRTERGDSAVYLCASSWGRGDTQYFGPGTRLTVL.

The chain recombines TRBV11-2 with TRBJ1-1, with D unresolved. This CDR3 region has 14 residues. The V gene lost 5 bases and the J gene lost 1 base, with 11 bases spanning the gap. Germline CDR1 is SGHAT and CDR2 is FQNNGV. The CDR3 sequence is CASSLSGGNTEAFF. For the CDR3, the DNA is TGTGCCAGCAGCCTATCGGGAGGGAACACTGAAGCTTTCTTT.

The genes are TRBV12-5 and TRBJ2-7; weak D call: TRBD1 (6 bases). Looked up from germline, CDR1 is LGHNT and CDR2 is FRNRAP. V was cut by 2 bases and J by 9 bases, with 17 bases left in between. The CDR3 is 14 residues long. CDR3 sequence reads: CASGLPQTGLMQYF. The CDR3 bases are TGTGCTAGTGGTTTGCCCCAAACAGGGTTGATGCAGTACTTC.

This chain links TRBV3-1 (or the pseudogene TRBV3-2) with TRBJ2-2; the D gene is possibly TRBD2 (6 bases). Between the trimmed V and J ends, which lost 0 bases and 6 bases, there was a span of 14 bases. The V gene's germline CDR1 is LGHDT and CDR2 YNNKEL (reference sequence). The CDR3 is 16 amino acids. CDR3 residues: CASSQDPPGRPGELFF. The CDR3 DNA sequence: TGTGCCAGCAGCCAAGATCCTCCCGGGAGACCCGGGGAGCTGTTTTTT.

The chain recombines TRBV5-4 with TRBJ2-7; a weak D match, TRBD1 (5 bases). V lost 3 bases and J 1 base, leaving 11 bases between the germline ends. CDR3 length: 14 amino acids. Germline V gives CDR1 SGHNT, CDR2 YYREEE (reference sequence). As DNA, the CDR3 is TGTGCCAGCAGCTCGCAGGGTACATCCTACGAGCAGTACTTC. Its translation: CASSSQGTSYEQYF.

Only one count was recorded for this clone. The chain couples TRBV7-3 to TRBJ1-2, with no clear D. Per germline, CDR1 SGHTA and CDR2 FQGTGA. The ends were cut back, 6 bases at V and 2 bases at J, with 13 bases in the middle. The CDR3 runs 14 residues. The CDR3 DNA is TGTGCCAGCAGTCCCGAGGGAGGGAACTATGGCTACACCTTC. Amino acid sequence: CASSPEGGNYGYTF.

This clone was seen a single time. The chain links TRBV11-2 to TRBJ2-5; maybe TRBD1 (5 bases). CDR3 length: 15 amino acids. Germline lookup yields CDR1 SGHAT and CDR2 FQNNGV. Trimming stripped 1 base from V and 4 bases from J, with 13 bases between. Here the CDR3 DNA reads TGTGCCAGCAGCTTAGGGGGCCCCCCTCGAGAGACCCAGTACTTC. It specifies CASSLGGPPRETQYF.

V usage is TRBV14 and J usage is TRBJ2-5, with D unresolved. V lost 2 bases and J lost 1, with 5 bases in between. Per germline, CDR1 SGHDN and CDR2 FVKESK. There are 13 residues in the CDR3. CDR3 residues: CASSQSVQETQYF. DNA of the CDR3: TGTGCCAGCAGCCAAAGCGTCCAAGAGACCCAGTACTTC.

This clone appeared many times. The chain links TRBV2 to TRBJ2-1; 7 bases agree with TRBD2. Germline V gene data show CDR1 as SNHLY and CDR2 as FYNNEI. Trimming removed 8 bases from V and 3 bases from J; junction bases left unmatched: 7. This CDR3 is built from 14 residues. CDR3 in amino acids: CASVGGSVYNEQFF. CDR3 DNA sequence: TGTGCCAGCGTGGGAGGGAGTGTCTACAATGAGCAGTTCTTC.

The chain carries TRBV5-1 and TRBJ2-1; 11 bases agree with TRBD2. The V gene's germline CDR1 is SGHRS and CDR2 YFSETQ. V gave up 4 bases and J gave up 6 bases; unmatched junction bases: 9. This CDR3 contains 16 residues. The CDR3 DNA reads TGCGCCAGCAGCACCGGTGGTAGCGGGAGGGCCAATGAGCAGTTCTTC. This translates into CASSTGGSGRANEQFF.

The chain uses TRBV6-1 and TRBJ2-7; perhaps TRBD1 as D (5 bases). The germline V and J ends were trimmed by 1 base and 3 bases, with 13 bases remaining between them. The CDR3 is made up of 15 amino acids. Germline V gene data show CDR1 as MNHNS and CDR2 as SASEGT. CDR3 amino acids: CASSEGLDRVYEQYF. CDR3 DNA: TGTGCCAGCAGTGAAGGGTTAGACAGAGTCTACGAGCAGTACTTC.

The chain uses TRBV18 and TRBJ1-4, with D unclear. The CDR3 extends over 16 amino acids. Germline V gene data show CDR1 as KGHSH and CDR2 as LQKENI. V was pared by 2 bases and J by 7 bases, with 17 bases between. The CDR3 sequence: CASSPFGSGEGEKLFF. CDR3 coding DNA: TGTGCCAGCTCACCATTCGGGTCCGGGGAGGGTGAAAAACTGTTTTTT.

The chain employs TRBV5-6 and TRBJ1-3; 7 nucleotides agree with TRBD1. CDR3 size: 16 residues. The germline CDR1 and CDR2 sequences are SGHDT and YYEEEE. The trim removed 6 bases at V and 1 base at J, leaving 10 bases unmatched. CDR3 nucleotides: TGTGCCAGCACCAGACAGGGTAGTCGATCTGGAAACACCATATATTTT. Translated: CASTRQGSRSGNTIYF.

This CDR3 is CASSLHTGAYGYTF. CDR3 nucleotide sequence: TGTGCCAGCAGCTTACATACAGGGGCCTATGGCTACACCTTC. The chain recombines TRBV7-2 with TRBJ1-2; 7 bases line up with TRBD1. Germline assignment: CDR1 SGHTA and CDR2 FQGNSA. This CDR3 is built from 14 residues. V was pared by 2 bases and J by 4 bases, with 4 bases of the junction left unmatched.

This chain uses TRBV7-9 with TRBJ1-2; 10 nucleotides align to TRBD1. Trimming cost V 6 bases and J 5 bases; bases outside gene matches: 9. The length of the CDR3 is 15 residues. Germline CDR1 SEHNR, CDR2 FQNEAQ (reference sequence). The CDR3, as DNA: TGTGCCAGCAGATCCAGACAGGGGGCTTGGTATGGCTACACCTTC. Residues: CASRSRQGAWYGYTF.